A single TCR beta chain is shown here with its context. This CDR3 comprises 17 residues. This entry comes from a study of blood T cell repertoires in COVID-19. Generated by immunoSEQ multiplex PCR, the TCRdb table keeps only in-frame clones and is missing some. The repertoire holds fewer than 300,000 clones, with 88% as singletons. This chain joins TRBV21-1 and TRBJ1-5; the table's D gene call, TRBD1, was not cross checked with the DNA. TRBV21-1 is given as a pseudogene. This receptor was obtained from a man younger than 30 with active or convalescent COVID-19. Specimen: peripheral blood. The CDR3 reads CASSRSGGPPGSSPQHF. The CDR3 nucleotides are TGTGCCAGCAGCAGGTCAGGGGGGCCCCCCGGCTCATCGCCCCAGCATTTT.